This entry lists 27 T cell receptor beta chains sequenced from one sample in a study of shared clonotypes between healthy human individuals. Sequenced by immunoSEQ multiplex PCR; TCRdb stores in-frame clones only, minus some. The table lists about 1.1 million clones, around 78% of them singletons. Sequenced: memory CD4+ T cells from PBMCs. Subset denoted: CD45RA-negative fraction. These receptors all come from a man younger than 30 in good health. Some clones in this sample may be carry-over from other donors' samples.

Note on this clone: A single base separates this from a much larger clone, so it may be a read error. The chain carries TRBV7-8 and TRBJ2-7; D is unresolved. The CDR3 consists of 11 residues. Germline lookup yields CDR1 SGHVS and CDR2 FQNEAQ. DNA of the CDR3: TGTGCCAGCAGCCCCTCCCACGAGCAGTACTTC. It translates to CASSPSHEQYF.

This clone appeared a few times. The rearrangement uses TRBV14 and TRBJ2-7, with TRBD2 as a possible D gene (6 bases). CDR1 and CDR2 (germline): SGHDN, FVKESK. The length of the CDR3 is 16 residues. V was cut by 4 bases and J by 3 bases, with 19 bases left in between. CDR3 sequence (DNA): TGTGCCAGCAGCCCGCGGGACGGAGGGTACATCTACGAGCAGTACTTC. Its protein product is CASSPRDGGYIYEQYF.

This chain uses TRBV5-6 with TRBJ1-1, with 9 bases aligning to TRBD1. After removal of 4 bases from V and 2 bases from J, the junction contained 15 bases not matched to a gene. The CDR3 is 18 residues long. CDR1 is SGHDT and CDR2 is YYEEEE in the germline V gene. CDR3 coding DNA: TGTGCCAGCAGCCCGAGGGCTAACAGGGGGCTTCGAAACACTGAAGCTTTCTTT. This codes for CASSPRANRGLRNTEAFF.

The genes are TRBV7-8 and TRBJ1-1; weak D call: TRBD1 (5 bases). V shed 3 bases and J shed 10 bases, with 15 bases lying between them. The germline V gene encodes CDR1 SGHVS and CDR2 FQNEAQ. The CDR3 runs to 13 residues. The DNA of the CDR3 is TGTGCCAGCAGCTTCCGCTCTGGGCAGGGAGCTTTCTTT. Protein product: CASSFRSGQGAFF.

With regard to this clone: The sample contains more than one DNA sequence encoding this CDR3. The chain couples TRBV5-1 to TRBJ2-5; D is perhaps TRBD2 (5 bases). Trimming cost V 0 bases and J 5 bases, with 11 bases left between them. CDR1 is SGHRS and CDR2 is YFSETQ in the germline V gene. The CDR3 spans 14 residues. DNA of the CDR3: TGCGCCAGCAGCTTGGTATCCGGGGTCGAGACCCAGTACTTC. Translating gives CASSLVSGVETQYF. Together with reference TRBV5-1 and TRBJ2-5, the CDR3 gives the full variable domain: KAGVTQTPRYLIKTRGQQVTLSCSPISGHRSVSWYQQTPGQGLQFLFEYFSETQRNKGNFPGRFSGRQFSNSRSEMNVSTLELGDSALYLCASSLVSGVETQYFGPGTRLLVL.

V gene TRBV27 combines with J gene TRBJ1-5; D is ambiguous. V shed 5 bases and J shed 4 bases, with 9 bases lying between them. Germline V gene data show CDR1 as MNHEY and CDR2 as SMNVEV (reference sequence). The CDR3 runs 13 residues. Here the CDR3 DNA reads TGTGCCAGCAGTCGCCTCCTTAATCAGCCCCAGCATTTT. Translation gives CASSRLLNQPQHF.

The chain recombines TRBV5-1 with TRBJ1-2; D gene ambiguous. Germline loops: CDR1 SGHRS, CDR2 YFSETQ. The CDR3 spans 16 residues. Trimming left V 0 bases short and J 0 bases short, with 12 bases between. The CDR3 here is CASSLGGRGANYGYTF. The CDR3 DNA follows: TGCGCCAGCAGCTTGGGCGGTCGAGGAGCTAACTATGGCTACACCTTC.

The V call is TRBV5-4, the J call TRBJ2-7, with D unclear. CDR3 length: 14 amino acids. CDR1 is SGHNT, CDR2 YYREEE, per germline (reference sequence). V was pared by 2 bases and J by 6 bases, with 15 bases between. The CDR3 region has the DNA TGTGCCAGCAGCTTCACCTCTGGACCGACCGAGCAGTACTTC. It yields the protein CASSFTSGPTEQYF. Full variable domain (remainder filled in from reference TRBV5-4 and TRBJ2-7): ETGVTQSPTHLIKTRGQQVTLRCSSQSGHNTVSWYQQALGQGPQFIFQYYREEENGRGNFPPRFSGLQFPNYSSELNVNALELDDSALYLCASSFTSGPTEQYFGPGTRLTVT.

This clone was seen a few times. The CDR3 protein is CASSRAWDSGNTIYF. CDR3 DNA: TGCGCCAGCAGCCGGGCATGGGACTCTGGAAACACCATATATTTT. This chain joins TRBV4-3 and TRBJ1-3; D unclear. The V gene's germline CDR1 is LGHNA and CDR2 YSLEER. The CDR3 has 15 residues. The V end was cut by 4 bases, the J end by 0 bases, with 10 bases between.

V is TRBV28 and J is TRBJ1-2; TRBD1 agrees at 9 bases. Germline V gives CDR1 MDHEN, CDR2 SYDVKM. The V and J ends lost 6 bases and 0 bases, in that order; junction bases with no gene match: 23. The CDR3 consists of 21 residues. The CDR3 DNA reads as TGTGCCAGCAGCAGTTGGTGGACAGGGGCGCTTCTTACTCATACTAACTATGGCTACACCTTC. Translated, it gives CASSSWWTGALLTHTNYGYTF.

The chain carries TRBV10-2 and TRBJ2-7; TRBD2 is a possible D gene (5 bases). CDR3 length equals 14 residues. The V gene's germline CDR1 is WSHSY and CDR2 SAAADI. V gave up 6 bases and J gave up 3 bases, with 15 bases separating them. CDR3 sequence reads: CASRTRPGSYEQYF. The DNA for the CDR3 is TGCGCCAGCAGAACCAGGCCGGGGAGCTACGAGCAGTACTTC.

Turning to this clone: One end of the junction is discordant with germline, which a read error may explain. The chain joins TRBV28 to TRBJ2-1; TRBD2 agrees at 9 bases. This CDR3 is built from 14 residues. Germline V gives CDR1 MDHEN, CDR2 SYDVKM. The CDR3 DNA reads TGTGCCAGCAGTTCGGGACAGCAGATAGCGGGGGACATCTTC. As protein: CASSSGQQIAGDIF.

V usage is TRBV19 and J usage is TRBJ2-1; D may correspond to TRBD1 or TRBD2 (5 bases each). Looked up from germline, CDR1 is LNHDA and CDR2 is SQIVND (reference sequence). The CDR3 contains 16 residues. Trimming left V 6 bases short and J 8 bases short, with 23 bases between. DNA of the CDR3: TGTGCCAGTAGGCCACGTCCCGGGACCCGCACCCATGAGCAGTTCTTC. As protein: CASRPRPGTRTHEQFF.

The rearrangement uses TRBV28 and TRBJ1-1, with 8 bases aligning to TRBD1. Germline trimming cut 2 bases from V and 1 base from J; bases unmatched to any gene: 3. Germline CDR1 and CDR2: MDHEN and SYDVKM. This CDR3 region has 15 residues. CDR3 nucleotide sequence: TGTGCCAGCAGTTTAGGACAGGGAAGGAACACTGAAGCTTTCTTT. Amino acids: CASSLGQGRNTEAFF.

V gene TRBV29-1 combines with J gene TRBJ2-1; TRBD2 matches 7 bases. CDR1 SQVTM and CDR2 ANQGSEA come from the germline V gene. The ends lost 8 bases at V and 4 bases at J; junction bases unmatched: 11. The CDR3 is 14 residues long. CDR3: CSTRTSDAYNEQFF. The DNA for the CDR3 is TGCAGCACGCGAACTAGCGACGCTTACAATGAGCAGTTCTTC.

A word on this clone: Other DNA sequences in this specimen translate into the identical CDR3. This chain connects TRBV5-4 to TRBJ2-7; TRBD1 agrees at 8 bases. The germline gives CDR1 SGHNT, CDR2 YYREEE (reference sequence). V dropped 2 bases and J dropped 4; count of bases not matched to a gene: 5. The CDR3 is 14 residues long. The CDR3 is CASSFPGQGYEQYF. CDR3 in DNA: TGTGCCAGCAGCTTTCCTGGACAGGGTTACGAGCAGTACTTC.

The chain has TRBV4-1 and TRBJ2-1, with D maybe TRBD1 (5 bases). The CDR3 is 12 amino acids. Trimming pared 0 bases from V and 12 bases from J, leaving 9 bases between. CDR1 is MGHRA and CDR2 is YSYEKL in the germline V gene. CDR3 sequence reads: CASSQETASQFF. DNA for the CDR3: TGCGCCAGCAGCCAAGAGACAGCCTCGCAGTTCTTC.

The chain joins TRBV9 to TRBJ2-2; possible D gene TRBD2, 6 bases. The germline V gene encodes CDR1 SGDLS and CDR2 YYNGEE. The V end was cut by 2 bases, the J end by 0 bases, with 11 bases between. The CDR3 contains 16 residues. CDR3 sequence reads: CASSVGLAANTGELFF. The CDR3 coding sequence is TGTGCCAGCAGCGTTGGATTAGCGGCGAACACCGGGGAGCTGTTTTTT.

As for this clone: Other nucleotide sequences in the sample specify the same CDR3. The chain employs TRBV6-5 and TRBJ1-2; D is unclear. The germline V and J ends were trimmed by 3 bases and 5 bases, with 10 bases remaining between them. This CDR3 has 13 amino acids. Germline assignment: CDR1 MNHEY and CDR2 SVGAGI. In DNA form, the CDR3 reads TGTGCCAGCAGTTATCGGGAAGGGTATGGCTACACCTTC. Its protein is CASSYREGYGYTF.

This clone was counted ten times or more. The chain is built from TRBV7-9 and TRBJ2-5; TRBD1 agrees at 9 bases. There are 14 residues in the CDR3. Per germline, CDR1 SEHNR and CDR2 FQNEAQ (reference sequence). V lost 3 bases and J lost 1; bases outside the gene matches: 0. For the CDR3, the DNA is TGTGCCAGCAGCTTGGGACAGGGCCAAGAGACCCAGTACTTC. Its protein product is CASSLGQGQETQYF.

This clone was seen ten or more times. Other DNA sequences from this sample encode an identical CDR3 as well. The chain uses TRBV29-1 and TRBJ1-1; D possibly corresponds to TRBD1 (6 bases). The CDR3 runs 13 residues. Trimming stripped 3 bases from V and 1 base from J, with 9 bases between. CDR1 and CDR2 from the germline V gene are SQVTM and ANQGSEA. CDR3 in DNA: TGCAGCGTTGAGGGGGGCGGGAACACTGAAGCTTTCTTT. Amino acid sequence: CSVEGGGNTEAFF.

This clone has only one observation. The J gene is TRBJ2-2, the V gene TRBV27; the D gene could be TRBD1 or TRBD2 (5 bases each). The V end lost 1 base, the J end lost 2 bases, and 14 bases lay between the germline ends. Germline V gene data show CDR1 as MNHEY and CDR2 as SMNVEV (reference sequence). The CDR3 covers 17 residues. In DNA, the CDR3 is TGTGCCAGCAGTTTATACCCAACGGGACCTAACACCGGGGAGCTGTTTTTT. Encoded protein: CASSLYPTGPNTGELFF.

A few counts support this clone. V is TRBV28 and J is TRBJ1-5; D remains ambiguous. V was clipped by 4 bases and J by 7 bases, with 14 bases between them. The CDR3 loop spans 14 amino acids. From germline, CDR1 is MDHEN and CDR2 SYDVKM. In DNA, the CDR3 is TGTGCCAGCAGTTCCCACGGAGGGCGGCAGCCCCAGCATTTT. Its translation is CASSSHGGRQPQHF.

The rearrangement joins TRBV2 to TRBJ1-2; D not certain. The germline V gene has CDR1 SNHLY and CDR2 FYNNEI. The CDR3 contains 16 residues. Deletions cut 1 base from V and 6 bases from J, with 18 bases between. The CDR3 loop reads CASSEVSSTLRDGYTF. CDR3 bases: TGTGCCAGCAGTGAAGTGTCCAGCACCCTTCGCGATGGCTACACCTTC.

This clone was counted a single time. The gene calls are TRBV7-8 and TRBJ2-1; 8 bases line up with TRBD1. CDR1 and CDR2 from the germline V gene are SGHVS and FQNEAQ. The CDR3 loop spans 14 amino acids. Trimming at V came to 4 bases and at J to 9 bases, leaving 8 bases not matched to a gene. The chain's CDR3 is CASSSPDRAGEQFF. CDR3 bases: TGTGCCAGCAGCTCTCCGGACAGGGCGGGTGAGCAGTTCTTC.

The V and J genes are TRBV19 and TRBJ2-2; 13 nucleotides agree with TRBD2. Germline V gene lookup returns CDR1 LNHDA and CDR2 SQIVND (reference sequence). CDR3 size: 16 residues. V was clipped by 5 bases and J by 5 bases; unmatched bases: 5. The CDR3 is CASSLGTSGKTGELFF. Written as DNA, the CDR3 is TGTGCCAGTAGTCTCGGGACTAGCGGGAAGACCGGGGAGCTGTTTTTT. Drawing the rest from reference TRBV19 and TRBJ2-2, the complete variable domain is DGGITQSPKYLFRKEGQNVTLSCEQNLNHDAMYWYRQDPGQGLRLIYYSQIVNDFQKGDIAEGYSVSREKKESFPLTVTSAQKNPTAFYLCASSLGTSGKTGELFFGEGSRLTVL.

The genes are TRBV7-9 and TRBJ1-4; D unresolved. V dropped 3 bases and J dropped 0 bases, with 8 bases sitting between them. The length of the CDR3 is 15 residues. CDR1 is SEHNR, CDR2 FQNEAQ, per germline (reference sequence). In DNA, the CDR3 is TGTGCCAGCAGCTTCTCGTCACCAACTAATGAAAAACTGTTTTTT. Its translation: CASSFSSPTNEKLFF.